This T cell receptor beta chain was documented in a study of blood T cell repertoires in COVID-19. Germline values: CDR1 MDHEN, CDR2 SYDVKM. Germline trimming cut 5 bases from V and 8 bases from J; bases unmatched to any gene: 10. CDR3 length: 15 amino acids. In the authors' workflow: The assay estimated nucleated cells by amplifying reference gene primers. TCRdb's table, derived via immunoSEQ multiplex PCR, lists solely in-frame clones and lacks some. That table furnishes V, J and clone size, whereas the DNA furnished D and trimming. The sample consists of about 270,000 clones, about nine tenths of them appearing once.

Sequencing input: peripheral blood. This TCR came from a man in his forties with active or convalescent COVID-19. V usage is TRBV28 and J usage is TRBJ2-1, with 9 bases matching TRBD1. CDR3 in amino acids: CASSRGTGNVHEQFF. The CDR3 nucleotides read TGTGCCAGCAGTCGCGGGACAGGGAATGTTCATGAGCAGTTCTTC.